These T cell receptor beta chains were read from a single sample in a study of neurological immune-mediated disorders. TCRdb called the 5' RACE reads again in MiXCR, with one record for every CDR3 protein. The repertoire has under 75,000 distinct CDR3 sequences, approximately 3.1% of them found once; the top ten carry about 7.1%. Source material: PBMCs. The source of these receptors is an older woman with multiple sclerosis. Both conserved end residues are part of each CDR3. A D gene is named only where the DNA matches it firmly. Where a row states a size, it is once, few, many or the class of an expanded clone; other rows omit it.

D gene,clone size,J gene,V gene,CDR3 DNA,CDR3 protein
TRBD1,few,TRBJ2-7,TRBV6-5,TGTGCCAGCAGGGACCGCGAGACAGGGGCAGCCTACGAGCAGTACTTC,CASRDRETGAAYEQYF
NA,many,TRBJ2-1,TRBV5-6,TGTGCCAGCAGCCGCAGGGAGTCGAAGTTCTTC,CASSRRESKFF
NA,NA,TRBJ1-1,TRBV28,TGTGCCAGCAGTTTAACTTCGGGGGTAGACACTGAAGCTTTCTTT,CASSLTSGVDTEAFF
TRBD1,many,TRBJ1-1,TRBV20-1,TGCAGTGCCAAGGACAGGGTTGGTGAAGCTTTCTTT,CSAKDRVGEAFF
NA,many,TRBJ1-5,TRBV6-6,TGTGCCAGCAGTCCCGGTGGGGATCAGCCCCAGCATTTT,CASSPGGDQPQHF
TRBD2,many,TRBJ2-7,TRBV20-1,TGCAGTGCTAGAGGACTAGCGGGAGGGCCGGACTCCTACGAGCAGTACTTC,CSARGLAGGPDSYEQYF
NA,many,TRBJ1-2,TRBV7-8,TGTGCCAGCAGCTTAGCGCAGGGCCCTTACTATGGCTACACCTTC,CASSLAQGPYYGYTF
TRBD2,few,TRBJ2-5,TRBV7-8,TGTGCCAGCAGCTTGGGGACTAGCGGCGAGACCCAGTACTTC,CASSLGTSGETQYF
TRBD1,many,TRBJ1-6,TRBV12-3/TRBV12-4,TGTGCCAGCAGTTTTGACAGGGGATATTCACCCCTCCACTTT,CASSFDRGYSPLHF
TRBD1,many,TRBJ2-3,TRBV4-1,TGCGCCAGCAGCCACAGACAGGGGGCAGATACGCAGTATTTT,CASSHRQGADTQYF
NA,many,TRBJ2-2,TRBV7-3,TGTGCCAGCAGCTCTACCGGGCCCCAGGGCGGGGAGCTGTTTTTT,CASSSTGPQGGELFF
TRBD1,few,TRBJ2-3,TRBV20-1,TGCAGTGCTAAGGGGGACAGGGGGTACACAGATACGCAGTATTTT,CSAKGDRGYTDTQYF